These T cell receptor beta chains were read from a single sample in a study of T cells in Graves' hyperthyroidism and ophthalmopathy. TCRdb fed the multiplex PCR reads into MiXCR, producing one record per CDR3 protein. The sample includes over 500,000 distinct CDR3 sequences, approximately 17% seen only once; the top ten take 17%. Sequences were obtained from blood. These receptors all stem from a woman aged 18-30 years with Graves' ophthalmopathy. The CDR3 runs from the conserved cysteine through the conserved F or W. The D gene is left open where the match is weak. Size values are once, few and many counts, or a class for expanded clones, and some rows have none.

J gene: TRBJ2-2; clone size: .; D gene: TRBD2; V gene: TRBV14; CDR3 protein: CASSPLTSGISGELFF; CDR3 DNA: TGTGCCAGCAGCCCATTGACTAGCGGGATCTCTGGGGAGCTGTTTTTT
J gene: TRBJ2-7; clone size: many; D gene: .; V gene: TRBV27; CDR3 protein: CASSPVGVSYEQYF; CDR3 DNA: TGTGCCAGCAGCCCTGTAGGGGTCTCCTACGAGCAGTACTTC
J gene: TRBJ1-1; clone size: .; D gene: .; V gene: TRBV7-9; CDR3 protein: CASSLYEDTEAFF; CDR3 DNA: TGTGCCAGCAGCTTATACGAGGACACTGAAGCTTTCTTT
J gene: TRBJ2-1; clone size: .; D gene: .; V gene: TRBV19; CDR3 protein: CASGGPWEAHNEQFF; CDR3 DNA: TGTGCCAGTGGAGGGCCCTGGGAAGCCCACAATGAGCAGTTCTTC
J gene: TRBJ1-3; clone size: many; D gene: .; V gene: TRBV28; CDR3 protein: CASRPANGNTIYF; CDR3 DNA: TGTGCCAGCAGACCGGCAAACGGAAACACCATATATTTT
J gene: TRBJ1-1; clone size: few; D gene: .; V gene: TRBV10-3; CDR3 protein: CAISEQGGSTEAFF; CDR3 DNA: TGTGCCATCAGCGAACAGGGAGGGAGCACTGAAGCTTTCTTT
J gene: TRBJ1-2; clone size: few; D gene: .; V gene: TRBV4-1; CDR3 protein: CASSQGRAGETVFANYGYTF; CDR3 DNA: TGCGCCAGCAGCCAAGGTCGCGCGGGTGAGACAGTCTTTGCTAACTATGGCTACACCTTC
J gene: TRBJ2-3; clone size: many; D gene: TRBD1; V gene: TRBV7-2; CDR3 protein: CASSLVHSGTGRTDTQYF; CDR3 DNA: TGTGCCAGCAGCTTAGTCCACTCCGGGACAGGGCGCACAGATACGCAGTATTTT
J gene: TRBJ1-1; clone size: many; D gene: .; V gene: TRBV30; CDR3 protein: CAWSLWSDTEAFF; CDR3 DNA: TGTGCCTGGAGTCTTTGGAGCGACACTGAAGCTTTCTTT
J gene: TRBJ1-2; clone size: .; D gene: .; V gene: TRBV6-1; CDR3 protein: CASKSRGRDGYTF; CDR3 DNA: TGTGCCAGCAAAAGTCGAGGGCGGGATGGCTACACCTTC
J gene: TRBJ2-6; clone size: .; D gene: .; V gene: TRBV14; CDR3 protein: CASSQGGSSSGANVLTF; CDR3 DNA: TGTGCCAGCAGCCAAGGAGGCAGCTCCTCTGGGGCCAACGTCCTGACTTTC
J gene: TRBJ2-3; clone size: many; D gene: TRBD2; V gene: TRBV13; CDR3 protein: CASSLEASGRRTDTQYF; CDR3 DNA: TGTGCCAGCAGCTTAGAAGCCAGCGGGAGGAGGACAGATACGCAGTATTTT
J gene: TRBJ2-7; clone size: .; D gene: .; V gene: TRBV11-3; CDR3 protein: CASSPGGPVTYEQYF; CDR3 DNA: TGTGCCAGCAGCCCCGGGGGGCCGGTCACCTACGAGCAGTACTTC
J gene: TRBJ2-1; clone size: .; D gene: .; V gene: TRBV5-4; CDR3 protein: CASSLSRAYNEQFF; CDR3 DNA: TGTGCCAGCAGCTTGAGTCGGGCGTACAATGAGCAGTTCTTC
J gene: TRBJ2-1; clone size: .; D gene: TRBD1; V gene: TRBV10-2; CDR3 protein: CASSEAGGVNEQFF; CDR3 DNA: TGCGCCAGCAGTGAAGCAGGGGGCGTAAATGAGCAGTTCTTC
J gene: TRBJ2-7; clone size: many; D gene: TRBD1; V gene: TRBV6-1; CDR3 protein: CASSGTATGFDEQYF; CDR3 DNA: TGTGCCAGCAGCGGGACAGCCACCGGGTTCGACGAGCAGTACTTC
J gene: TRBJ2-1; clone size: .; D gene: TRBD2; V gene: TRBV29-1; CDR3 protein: CSGVGLAGDSNEQFF; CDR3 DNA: TGCAGCGGGGTAGGACTAGCGGGAGACTCCAATGAGCAGTTCTTC
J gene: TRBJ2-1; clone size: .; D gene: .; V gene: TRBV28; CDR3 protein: CASSLFYSGRSYNEQFF; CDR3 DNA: TGTGCCAGCAGTTTATTCTATAGCGGAAGAAGTTACAATGAGCAGTTCTTC
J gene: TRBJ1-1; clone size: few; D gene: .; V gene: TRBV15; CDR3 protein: CATSRGSRNTEAFF; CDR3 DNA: TGTGCCACCAGCAGAGGAAGCAGGAACACTGAAGCTTTCTTT
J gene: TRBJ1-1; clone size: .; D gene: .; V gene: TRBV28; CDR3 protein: CASSDPFRVRVFKAFF; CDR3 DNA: TGTGCCAGCAGCGACCCCTTTAGGGTTCGGGTCTTTAAAGCTTTCTTT
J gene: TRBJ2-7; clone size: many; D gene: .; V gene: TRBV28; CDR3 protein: CASSSAGQGYEQYF; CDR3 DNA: TGTGCCAGCAGTTCCGCCGGGCAGGGCTACGAGCAGTACTTC
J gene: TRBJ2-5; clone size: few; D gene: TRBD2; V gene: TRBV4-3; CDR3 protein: CASSHLAGLQETQYF; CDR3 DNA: TGCGCCAGCAGCCACCTAGCGGGACTCCAAGAGACCCAGTACTTC
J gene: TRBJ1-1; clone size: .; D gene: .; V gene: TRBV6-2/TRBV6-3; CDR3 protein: CASSDPAQGPPKAFF; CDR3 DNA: TGTGCCAGCAGTGACCCGGCGCAGGGGCCCCCGAAGGCTTTCTTT
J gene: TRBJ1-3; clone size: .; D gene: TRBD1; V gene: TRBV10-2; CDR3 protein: CASSESDRGGGNTIYF; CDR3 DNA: TGCGCCAGCAGTGAGTCAGACAGGGGTGGTGGAAACACCATATATTTT
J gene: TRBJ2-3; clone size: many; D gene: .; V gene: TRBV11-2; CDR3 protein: CASSLDVDSYTDTQYF; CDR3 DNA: TGTGCCAGCAGCTTAGATGTAGACTCTTACACAGATACGCAGTATTTT
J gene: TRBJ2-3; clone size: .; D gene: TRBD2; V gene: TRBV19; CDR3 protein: CASIGRGGVDTQYF; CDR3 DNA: TGTGCCAGTATTGGACGGGGGGGCGTGGATACGCAGTATTTT
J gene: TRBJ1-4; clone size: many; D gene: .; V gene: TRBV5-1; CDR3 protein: CASSLGGALANEKLFF; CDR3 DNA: TGCGCCAGCAGCTTGGGGGGGGCGCTCGCGAATGAAAAACTGTTTTTT
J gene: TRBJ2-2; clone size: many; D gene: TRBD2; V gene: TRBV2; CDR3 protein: CASRPPGGGGGTGELFF; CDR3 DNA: TGTGCCAGCAGACCCCCAGGAGGCGGGGGGGGGACCGGGGAGCTGTTTTTT
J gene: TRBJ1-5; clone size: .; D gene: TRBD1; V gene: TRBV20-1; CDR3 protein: CSARFRGYQPQHF; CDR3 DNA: TGCAGTGCTAGATTCAGGGGGTATCAGCCCCAGCATTTT
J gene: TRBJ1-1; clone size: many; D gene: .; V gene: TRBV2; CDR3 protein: CASGTQGNTEAFF; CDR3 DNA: TGTGCCAGCGGAACACAGGGCAACACTGAAGCTTTCTTT
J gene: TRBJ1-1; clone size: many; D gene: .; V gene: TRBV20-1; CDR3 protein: CSAPEADKDFTEAFF; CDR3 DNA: TGCAGTGCCCCTGAGGCGGACAAAGACTTCACTGAAGCTTTCTTT
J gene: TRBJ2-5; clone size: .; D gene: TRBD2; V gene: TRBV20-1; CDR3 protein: CSARTSGGEIVTQYF; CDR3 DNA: TGCAGTGCTAGGACTAGCGGGGGTGAGATTGTGACCCAGTACTTC
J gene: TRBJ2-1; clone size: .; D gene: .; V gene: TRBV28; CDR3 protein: CASRGESSYNEQFF; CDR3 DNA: TGTGCTTCCCGCGGGGAAAGCTCCTACAATGAGCAGTTCTTC